This entry lists 6 T cell receptor beta chains sequenced from one sample in a study of blood T cell repertoires in COVID-19. Libraries were prepared by immunoSEQ multiplex PCR; TCRdb keeps only in-frame clonotypes and omits some of them. This sample has 200,000 to 300,000 clones; roughly 80% occur once, and the top ten carry around 3.3%. The source material was PBMCs or T cells enriched from blood (not recorded which). The receptors derive from a woman aged 40 to 50 who had been exposed to COVID-19.

J is TRBJ1-1 and V is TRBV7-9; tentative D call: TRBD1 (6 bases). There are 13 residues in the CDR3. Germline loops: CDR1 SEHNR, CDR2 FQNEAQ (reference sequence). With 2 bases removed from V and 4 bases from J, the gap between germline ends came to 8 bases. The CDR3 is CASSLQGFTEAFF. The CDR3 DNA reads as TGTGCCAGCAGCTTACAGGGGTTCACTGAAGCTTTCTTT.

The rearrangement joins TRBV2 to TRBJ2-2, with 7 bases aligning to TRBD1. V trimming: 4 bases; J trimming: 6 bases; junction bases outside the gene matches: 17. The CDR3 length is 18 residues. Germline V gene lookup returns CDR1 SNHLY and CDR2 FYNNEI. CDR3 DNA: TGTGCCAGCAGTGTTCTCTTTTTAGGCAGGGGGTTCGCCGGGGAGCTGTTTTTT. Translated: CASSVLFLGRGFAGELFF.

The chain is built from TRBV11-2 and TRBJ1-6; 7 positions agree with TRBD1. The germline CDR1 and CDR2 sequences are SGHAT and FQNNGV. CDR3 length: 13 amino acids. V gave up 5 bases and J gave up 12 bases; unmatched junction bases: 7. DNA for the CDR3: TGTGCCAGCAGCCCGGACAGGCAGGGACCCCTCCACTTT. Translating it yields CASSPDRQGPLHF.

The chain carries TRBV28 and TRBJ2-2; the D gene is possibly TRBD1 (6 bases). The V gene's germline CDR1 is MDHEN and CDR2 SYDVKM. V lost 7 bases to trimming and J lost 8 bases, with 20 bases between them. The CDR3 is made up of 15 amino acids. This CDR3 is CASNIGGSPMGELFF. CDR3 bases: TGTGCCAGCAACATAGGGGGATCCCCAATGGGGGAGCTGTTTTTT.

The V gene is TRBV7-9, the J gene TRBJ2-4; tentative D call: TRBD2 (5 bases). V was cut by 7 bases and J by 4 bases, with 11 bases left in between. The germline gives CDR1 SEHNR, CDR2 FQNEAQ (reference sequence). CDR3 length equals 13 residues. The CDR3 sequence: CASTGPGKNIQYF. DNA for the CDR3: TGTGCCAGCACCGGACCGGGAAAAAACATTCAGTACTTC.

The chain links TRBV10-3 to TRBJ1-3; no firm D call. V dropped 6 bases and J dropped 3 bases, with 12 bases sitting between them. CDR1 is ENHRY and CDR2 is SYGVKD in the germline V gene. CDR3 length: 14 amino acids. The CDR3 DNA reads as TGTGCCATCAGGGGAGATACACGTGGAAACACCATATATTTT. It codes for CAIRGDTRGNTIYF.